This T cell receptor (beta chain) came from a study of post-analysis software for immune sequencing data. Study-level findings and limits: Normalized Chao1 diversity in multiple sclerosis patients fell significantly below that of controls. Roughly 5 TRBV segments, TRBV5-6, TRBV5-1 and TRBV20-1 among them, were found more frequent in patients than controls. Samples from one preparation batch, clustered by F measure, grouped strongly together.

The table lists this clonotype with a few counts. As yet, its antigen is unknown. Germline V gene data show CDR1 as SGHVS and CDR2 as FNYEAQ. CDR3 length: 15 amino acids. The V segment lost 6 bases and the J segment 3 bases; nucleotides outside the gene matches: 9. Unique molecular identifiers were carried by the TCR beta cDNA libraries. Input populations of about 0.9 to 10 million T cells gave rise to roughly 0.5 million cDNA molecules. TCRdb re-called the PCR reads with MiXCR, one entry per CDR3 protein. The sample lists a few hundred thousand distinct CDR3 sequences, roughly 36% occurring once. The sequenced material came from blood. This clonotype was sampled from a girl aged 5-17 years with multiple sclerosis. This chain connects TRBV7-6 to TRBJ2-7, with TRBD2 identical over 9 bases. CDR3 coding DNA: TGTGCCAGCAGGGGATTGCGGGGGGGCTTCTACGAGCAGTACTTC. Its protein is CASRGLRGGFYEQYF. Filled out from reference TRBV7-6 and TRBJ2-7, the complete variable domain reads GAGVSQSPRYKVTKRGQDVALRCDPISGHVSLYWYRQALGQGPEFLTYFNYEAQQDKSGLPNDRFSAERPEGSISTLTIQRTEQRDSAMYRCASRGLRGGFYEQYFGPGTRLTVT.